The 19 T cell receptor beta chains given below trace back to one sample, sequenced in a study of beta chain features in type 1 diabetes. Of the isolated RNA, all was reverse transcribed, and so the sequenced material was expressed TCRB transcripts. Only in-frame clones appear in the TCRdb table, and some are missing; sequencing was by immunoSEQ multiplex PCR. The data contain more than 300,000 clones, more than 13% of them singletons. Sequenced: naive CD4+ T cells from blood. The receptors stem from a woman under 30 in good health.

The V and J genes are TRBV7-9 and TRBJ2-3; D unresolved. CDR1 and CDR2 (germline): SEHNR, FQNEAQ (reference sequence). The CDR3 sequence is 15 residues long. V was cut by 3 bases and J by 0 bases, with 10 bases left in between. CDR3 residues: CASSFGSVSTDTQYF. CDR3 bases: TGTGCCAGCAGCTTCGGCAGCGTTAGCACAGATACGCAGTATTTT. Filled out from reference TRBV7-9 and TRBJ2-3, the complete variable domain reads DTGVSQNPRHKITKRGQNVTFRCDPISEHNRLYWYRQTLGQGPEFLTYFQNEAQLEKSRLLSDRFSAERPKGSFSTLEIQRTEQGDSAMYLCASSFGSVSTDTQYFGPGTRLTVL.

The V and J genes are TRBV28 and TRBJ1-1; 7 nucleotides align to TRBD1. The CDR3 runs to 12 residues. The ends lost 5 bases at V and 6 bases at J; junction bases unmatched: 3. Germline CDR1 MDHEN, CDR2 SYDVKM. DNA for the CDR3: TGTGCCAGCAGTAGTACAGGGGCTGAAGCTTTCTTT. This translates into CASSSTGAEAFF.

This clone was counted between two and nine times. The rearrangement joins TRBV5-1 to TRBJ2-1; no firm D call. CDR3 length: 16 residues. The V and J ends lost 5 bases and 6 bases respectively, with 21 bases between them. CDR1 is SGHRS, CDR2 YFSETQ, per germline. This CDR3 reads CASRLILNLNSNEQFF. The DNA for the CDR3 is TGCGCCAGCAGATTGATTCTTAATCTTAACAGCAATGAGCAGTTCTTC.

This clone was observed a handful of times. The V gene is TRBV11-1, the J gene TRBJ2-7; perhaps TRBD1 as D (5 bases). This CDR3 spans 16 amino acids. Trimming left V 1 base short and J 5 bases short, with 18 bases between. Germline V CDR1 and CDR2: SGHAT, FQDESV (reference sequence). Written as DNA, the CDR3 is TGTGCCAGCAGCTTAGGTGGGTTTCAGGGCCGCGACGAGCAGTACTTC. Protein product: CASSLGGFQGRDEQYF.

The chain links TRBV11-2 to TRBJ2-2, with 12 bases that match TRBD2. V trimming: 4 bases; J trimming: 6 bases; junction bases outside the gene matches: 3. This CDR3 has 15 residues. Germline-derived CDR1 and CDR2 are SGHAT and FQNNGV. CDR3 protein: CASSSTSGSAGELFF. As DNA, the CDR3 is TGTGCCAGCAGCTCGACTAGCGGGAGCGCCGGGGAGCTGTTTTTT.

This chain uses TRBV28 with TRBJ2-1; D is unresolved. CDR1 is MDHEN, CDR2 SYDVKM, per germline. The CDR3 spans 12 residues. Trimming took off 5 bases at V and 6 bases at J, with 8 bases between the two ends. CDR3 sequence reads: CASSPIPNEQFF. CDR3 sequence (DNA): TGTGCCAGCAGTCCCATCCCCAATGAGCAGTTCTTC.

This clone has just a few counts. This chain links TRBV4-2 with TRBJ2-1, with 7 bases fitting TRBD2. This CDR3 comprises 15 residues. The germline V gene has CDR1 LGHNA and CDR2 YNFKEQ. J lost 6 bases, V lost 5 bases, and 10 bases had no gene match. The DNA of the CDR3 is TGTGCCAGCAGCGGAGGGGAGGGCTTTTCCAATGAGCAGTTCTTC. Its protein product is CASSGGEGFSNEQFF.

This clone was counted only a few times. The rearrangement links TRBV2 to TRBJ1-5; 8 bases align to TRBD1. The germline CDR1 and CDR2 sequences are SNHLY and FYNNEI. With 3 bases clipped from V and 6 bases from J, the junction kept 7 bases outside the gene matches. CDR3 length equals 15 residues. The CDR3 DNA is TGTGCCAGCAGTGATGGACAGGGAGCGGGTCAGCCCCAGCATTTT. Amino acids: CASSDGQGAGQPQHF. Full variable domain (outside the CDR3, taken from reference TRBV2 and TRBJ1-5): EPEVTQTPSHQVTQMGQEVILRCVPISNHLYFYWYRQILGQKVEFLVSFYNNEISEKSEIFDDQFSVERPDGSNFTLKIRSTKLEDSAMYFCASSDGQGAGQPQHFGDGTRLSIL.

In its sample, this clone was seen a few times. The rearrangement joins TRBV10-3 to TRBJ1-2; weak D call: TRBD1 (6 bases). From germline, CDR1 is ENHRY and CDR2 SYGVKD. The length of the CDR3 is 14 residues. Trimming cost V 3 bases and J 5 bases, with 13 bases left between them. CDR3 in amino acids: CAISDNSRGYGYTF. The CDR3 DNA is TGTGCCATCAGTGATAACTCTAGGGGGTATGGCTACACCTTC.

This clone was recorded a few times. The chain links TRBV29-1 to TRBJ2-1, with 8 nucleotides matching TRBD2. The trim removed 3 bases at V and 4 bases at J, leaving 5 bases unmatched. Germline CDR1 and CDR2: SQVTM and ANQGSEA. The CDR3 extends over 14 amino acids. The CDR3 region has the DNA TGCAGCGTTGACTTGGTAGCGGGATACAATGAGCAGTTCTTC. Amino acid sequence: CSVDLVAGYNEQFF.

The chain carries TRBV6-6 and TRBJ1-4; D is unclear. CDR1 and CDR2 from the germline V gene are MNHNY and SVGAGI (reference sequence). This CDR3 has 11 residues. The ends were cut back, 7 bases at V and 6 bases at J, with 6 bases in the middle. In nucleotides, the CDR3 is TGTGCCAGCACCCAATATGAAAAACTGTTTTTT. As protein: CASTQYEKLFF.

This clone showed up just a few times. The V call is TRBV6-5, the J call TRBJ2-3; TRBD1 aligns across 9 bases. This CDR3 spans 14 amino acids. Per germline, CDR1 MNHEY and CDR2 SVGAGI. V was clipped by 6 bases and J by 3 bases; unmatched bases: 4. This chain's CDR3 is CASRWDRETDTQYF. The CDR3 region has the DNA TGTGCCAGCAGGTGGGACAGGGAGACAGATACGCAGTATTTT.

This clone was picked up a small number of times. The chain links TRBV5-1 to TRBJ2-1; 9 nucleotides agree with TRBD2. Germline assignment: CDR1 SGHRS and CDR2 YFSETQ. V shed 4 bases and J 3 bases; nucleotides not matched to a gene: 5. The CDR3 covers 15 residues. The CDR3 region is CASSNRLADYNEQFF. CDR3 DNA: TGCGCCAGCAGCAACCGACTAGCGGACTACAATGAGCAGTTCTTC. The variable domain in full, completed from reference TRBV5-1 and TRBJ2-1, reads KAGVTQTPRYLIKTRGQQVTLSCSPISGHRSVSWYQQTPGQGLQFLFEYFSETQRNKGNFPGRFSGRQFSNSRSEMNVSTLELGDSALYLCASSNRLADYNEQFFGPGTRLTVL.

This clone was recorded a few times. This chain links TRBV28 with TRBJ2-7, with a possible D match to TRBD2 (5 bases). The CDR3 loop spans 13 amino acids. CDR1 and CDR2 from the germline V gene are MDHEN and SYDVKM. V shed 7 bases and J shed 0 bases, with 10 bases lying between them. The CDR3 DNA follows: TGTGCCAGCACTAAGCGGAGCTCCTACGAGCAGTACTTC. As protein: CASTKRSSYEQYF.

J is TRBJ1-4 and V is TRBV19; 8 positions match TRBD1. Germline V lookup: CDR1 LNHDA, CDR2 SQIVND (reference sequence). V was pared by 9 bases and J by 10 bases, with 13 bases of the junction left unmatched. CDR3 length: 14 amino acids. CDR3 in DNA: TGTGCCAGCGGACAGGGCTTGGCTTCAGGAAAACTGTTTTTT. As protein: CASGQGLASGKLFF.

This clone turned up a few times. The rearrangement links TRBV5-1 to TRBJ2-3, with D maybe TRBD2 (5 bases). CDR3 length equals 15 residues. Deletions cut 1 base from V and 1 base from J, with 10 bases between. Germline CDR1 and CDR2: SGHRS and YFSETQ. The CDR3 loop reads CASSLRTSGTDTQYF. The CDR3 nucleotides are TGCGCCAGCAGCTTGAGGACTTCGGGCACAGATACGCAGTATTTT.

This chain's CDR3 is CASSRREDQPQHF. The CDR3 DNA reads as TGTGCCAGCAGTCGCAGGGAGGACCAGCCCCAGCATTTT. This chain connects TRBV2 to TRBJ1-5, with D possibly being TRBD1 (5 bases). CDR1 is SNHLY and CDR2 is FYNNEI in the germline V gene. The germline V and J ends were trimmed by 5 bases and 7 bases, with 12 bases remaining between them. The CDR3 is made up of 13 amino acids.

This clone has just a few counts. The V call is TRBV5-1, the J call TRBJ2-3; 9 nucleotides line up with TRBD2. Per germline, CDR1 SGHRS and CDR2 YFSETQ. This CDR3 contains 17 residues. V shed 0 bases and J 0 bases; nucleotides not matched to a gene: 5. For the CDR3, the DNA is TGCGCCAGCAGCTTGGGGGGACTAGCATCTAGCACAGATACGCAGTATTTT. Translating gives CASSLGGLASSTDTQYF.

The CDR3 nucleotides read TGCGCCAGCATTTTACAGGGTTTTCTCCCCTACGAGCAGTACTTC. This encodes CASILQGFLPYEQYF. This chain uses TRBV23-1 with TRBJ2-7, with TRBD1 as a possible D gene (6 bases). TRBV23-1 is designated an ORF whose function remains uncertain. CDR3 length: 15 amino acids. Trimming took off 7 bases at V and 2 bases at J, with 18 bases between the two ends.